A single sample gave rise to the 21 T cell receptor beta chains below, sequenced in a study of response to subunit inactivated influenza vaccine. TCRdb re-called the RT-PCR reads with MiXCR, one entry per CDR3 protein. This sample carries hundreds of thousands of distinct CDR3 sequences, approximately 15% of them seen once, and the ten largest clones take 6% to 9.5%. The sequencing here drew on PBMCs from blood, taken around 14 days before vaccination. Every receptor here comes from a man aged 50 to 60 who received an inactivated influenza vaccine.

CDR3: CAISDPHRGPVDTQYF. CDR3 nucleotide sequence: TGTGCCATCAGTGACCCACATAGGGGGCCGGTAGATACGCAGTATTTT. The chain links TRBV10-3 to TRBJ2-3, with 7 bases aligning to TRBD1. V shed 3 bases and J 5 bases; nucleotides not matched to a gene: 11. This CDR3 contains 16 residues. The V gene's germline CDR1 is ENHRY and CDR2 SYGVKD.

This clonotype was detected only a few times. The rearrangement uses TRBV5-1 and TRBJ2-3; 11 bases are shared with TRBD2. Germline CDR1 SGHRS, CDR2 YFSETQ. V dropped 4 bases and J dropped 2; count of bases not matched to a gene: 6. The CDR3 is 16 amino acids. The CDR3 spells CASSPLTSGVTDTQYF. DNA for the CDR3: TGCGCCAGCAGCCCGTTGACTAGCGGGGTCACAGATACGCAGTATTTT.

This clonotype has at least ten counts. The chain employs TRBV6-2 or TRBV6-3 and TRBJ2-1, with 16 bases identical to TRBD2. J gave up 0 bases and V 2 bases, and 10 bases lay outside the gene matches. The CDR3 spans 21 residues. Germline-derived CDR1 and CDR2 are MNHEY and SVGEGT. CDR3 coding DNA: TGTGCCAGCAGTTACCAAACGGGACTAGCGGGAGGGCCGAGCTCCTACAATGAGCAGTTCTTC. The encoded protein is CASSYQTGLAGGPSSYNEQFF.

Turning to this clonotype: At one end the junction does not follow the germline gene, possibly because of a read error. The chain combines TRBV6-2 or TRBV6-3 with TRBJ1-2; no clear D. CDR1 and CDR2 from the germline V gene are MNHEY and SVGEGT. The CDR3 is 16 residues long. The DNA for the CDR3 is TGTACCAGCAGTTACTCGTCGGAGTCAACTAACTATGGCTACACCTTC. Translation: CTSSYSSESTNYGYTF.

The V and J genes are TRBV4-3 and TRBJ2-5; 12 nucleotides line up with TRBD2. This CDR3 is built from 19 residues. In germline, CDR1 is LGHNA, CDR2 YSLEER. Unmatched junction bases numbered 9, after V lost 0 bases and J lost 1 base. CDR3 sequence reads: CASSQEIGGLAGSQETQYF. The CDR3 DNA reads TGCGCCAGCAGCCAAGAAATCGGAGGACTAGCGGGGTCCCAAGAGACCCAGTACTTC.

The genes are TRBV7-9 and TRBJ2-5, with 9 bases fitting TRBD2. Per germline, CDR1 SEHNR and CDR2 FQNEAQ (reference sequence). This CDR3 is built from 14 residues. The V segment lost 5 bases and the J segment 4 bases; nucleotides outside the gene matches: 5. CDR3 DNA sequence: TGTGCCAGCAGCGGACTAGCGATGGGAGAGACCCAGTACTTC. It specifies CASSGLAMGETQYF.

The chain has TRBV29-1 and TRBJ2-3, with D hard to call. From germline, CDR1 is SQVTM and CDR2 ANQGSEA. Trimming shortened V by 3 bases and J by 7 bases, and 8 bases separated the two germline ends. CDR3 length: 11 residues. Here the CDR3 reads CSVETQNTQYF. DNA for the CDR3: TGCAGCGTTGAGACACAGAATACGCAGTATTTT.

The chain carries TRBV6-5 and TRBJ2-5; 8 nucleotides align to TRBD1. The CDR3 has 16 amino acids. Germline V gene sequence: CDR1 MNHEY, CDR2 SVGAGI. V gave up 0 bases and J gave up 5 bases; unmatched junction bases: 8. The CDR3 spells CASSYSRTGYGETQYF. The CDR3 coding sequence is TGTGCCAGCAGTTACTCTAGGACAGGGTACGGGGAGACCCAGTACTTC.

This clonotype turned up a few times. Since a much larger clone is just one base distant, this may be a read error. V gene TRBV28 combines with J gene TRBJ2-7; D unclear. V was cut by 5 bases and J by 2 bases, with 1 base left in between. This CDR3 region has 10 residues. CDR1 is MDHEN, CDR2 SYDVKM, per germline. For the CDR3, the DNA is TGTGCCAGCAGTGCCTACGAGCAGTACTTC. Protein: CASSAYEQYF. Complete variable domain (other parts from reference TRBV28 and TRBJ2-7): DVKVTQSSRYLVKRTGEKVFLECVQDMDHENMFWYRQDPGLGLRLIYFSYDVKMKEKGDIPEGYSVSREKKERFSLILESASTNQTSMYLCASSAYEQYFGPGTRLTVT.

This clonotype was found many times. The chain joins TRBV4-2 to TRBJ2-1; D is undetermined. Trimming stripped 0 bases from V and 9 bases from J, with 9 bases between. The germline gives CDR1 LGHNA, CDR2 YNFKEQ. There are 13 residues in the CDR3. The CDR3 sequence: CASSQDWNSEQFF. Here the CDR3 DNA reads TGTGCCAGCAGCCAAGATTGGAACAGTGAGCAGTTCTTC.

The chain couples TRBV28 to TRBJ2-1; perhaps TRBD2 as D (6 bases). Germline CDR1 reads MDHEN; CDR2 reads SYDVKM. V lost 3 bases and J lost 3, with 12 bases in between. The CDR3 length is 15 residues. The CDR3 reads CASSFGGVLYNEQFF. As DNA, the CDR3 is TGTGCCAGCAGTTTTGGCGGGGTCCTCTACAATGAGCAGTTCTTC.

The chain joins TRBV4-3 to TRBJ2-7; tentative D call: TRBD2 (7 bases). Between the trimmed V and J ends, which lost 2 bases and 5 bases, there was a span of 13 bases. CDR3 length equals 14 residues. CDR1 LGHNA and CDR2 YSLEER come from the germline V gene. DNA for the CDR3: TGCGCCAGCAGCCAAAGGGGGGGGAAGGACGAGCAGTACTTC. Amino acids: CASSQRGGKDEQYF.

The CDR3 DNA sequence: TGTGCCATCAGTGAGTCAGGACTATACTCCTACAATGAGCAGTTCTTC. As protein: CAISESGLYSYNEQFF. The chain has TRBV10-3 and TRBJ2-1, with TRBD2 as a possible D gene (6 bases). Between the trimmed V and J ends, which lost 0 bases and 0 bases, there was a span of 9 bases. The CDR3 sequence is 16 residues long. From germline, CDR1 is ENHRY and CDR2 SYGVKD.

This clonotype was seen a few times. The chain uses TRBV12-3 or TRBV12-4 and TRBJ2-1; D is possibly TRBD1 or TRBD2 (5 bases each). CDR3 length equals 15 residues. Trimming removed 0 bases at V and 8 bases at J, with 14 bases between. CDR3 sequence: CASSLARGAGDEQFF. DNA of the CDR3: TGTGCCAGCAGTTTAGCGCGAGGGGCCGGCGATGAGCAGTTCTTC.

The chain has TRBV6-1 and TRBJ1-4; D gene ambiguous. The V gene's germline CDR1 is MNHNS and CDR2 SASEGT. This CDR3 has 14 amino acids. The V gene lost 6 bases and the J gene lost 7 bases, with 15 bases spanning the gap. CDR3 residues: CASSPDTAAEKLFF. As DNA, the CDR3 is TGTGCCAGCAGCCCCGACACGGCGGCTGAAAAACTGTTTTTT.

This clonotype was picked up a small number of times. The rearrangement links TRBV20-1 to TRBJ2-3; 7 nucleotides line up with TRBD1. The ends lost 6 bases at V and 2 bases at J; junction bases unmatched: 8. In germline, CDR1 is DFQATT, CDR2 SNEGSKA (reference sequence). The CDR3 spans 14 residues. CDR3 residues: CSARQGGYTDTQYF. The CDR3 bases are TGCAGTGCCAGACAAGGGGGCTACACAGATACGCAGTATTTT.

This sequence joins TRBV7-2 and TRBJ2-2; D tentatively reads TRBD1 or TRBD2 (7 bases each). The V gene lost 11 bases and the J gene lost 6 bases, with 19 bases spanning the gap. The CDR3 contains 14 residues. Germline V gene data show CDR1 as SGHTA and CDR2 as FQGNSA. The CDR3 DNA follows: TGTGCCGGCGGGGGCAGGGGGTACGCCGGGGAGCTGTTTTTT. This translates into CAGGGRGYAGELFF.

The rearrangement uses TRBV9 and TRBJ2-5; D ambiguous. V gave up 4 bases and J gave up 5 bases, with 15 bases separating them. Germline assignment: CDR1 SGDLS and CDR2 YYNGEE. This CDR3 has 14 amino acids. For the CDR3, the DNA is TGTGCCAGCAGCACCCGCTTAGGAATGGAGACCCAGTACTTC. This translates into CASSTRLGMETQYF.

V and J are TRBV20-1 and TRBJ2-6; D is unresolved. CDR3 length: 11 residues. The ends were cut back, 5 bases at V and 4 bases at J, with 3 bases in the middle. CDR1 is DFQATT and CDR2 is SNEGSKA in the germline V gene (reference sequence). The chain's CDR3 is CSAHGANVLTF. The CDR3 region has the DNA TGCAGTGCTCACGGGGCCAACGTCCTGACTTTC.

This clonotype was seen a few times. This chain uses TRBV18 with TRBJ2-1; 12 nucleotides agree with TRBD1. The junction had 8 bases not matched to a gene; V was cut back by 6 bases and J by 8 bases. Germline V CDR1 and CDR2: KGHSH, LQKENI. This CDR3 has 15 residues. CDR3 sequence (DNA): TGTGCCAGCTCCCAGGGACAGGGGGCGATGCATGAGCAGTTCTTC. Translating gives CASSQGQGAMHEQFF.

This clonotype was seen repeatedly, ten times or more. This chain uses TRBV9 with TRBJ2-7; D is unclear. This CDR3 is 14 amino acids long. The germline CDR1 and CDR2 sequences are SGDLS and YYNGEE. The V end was cut by 1 base, the J end by 2 bases, with 10 bases between. DNA for the CDR3: TGTGCCAGCAGCGTATCGGCAGGCACCTACGAGCAGTACTTC. As protein: CASSVSAGTYEQYF. The full variable domain, its missing parts supplied by reference TRBV9 and TRBJ2-7, is DSGVTQTPKHLITATGQRVTLRCSPRSGDLSVYWYQQSLDQGLQFLIQYYNGEERAKGNILERFSAQQFPDLHSELNLSSLELGDSALYFCASSVSAGTYEQYFGPGTRLTVT.